What follows describes a single TCR beta chain. Its antigen is as yet unknown. These data originate in a study of cytomegalovirus exposure and HLA in healthy donors. Study outcomes and limitations: For presence/absence analyses, sequencing depth was assumed to be roughly uniform across donors.

PCR was performed using 60 Vbeta and 13 Jbeta primers. Method: immunoSEQ multiplex PCR; TCRdb's copy keeps in-frame clones and lacks some. The repertoire holds roughly 180,000 clones, with approximately 83% as singletons. Per germline, CDR1 SEHNR and CDR2 FQNEAQ (reference sequence). The length of the CDR3 is 15 residues. Trimming shortened V by 1 base and J by 1 base, and 7 bases separated the two germline ends. The genes are TRBV7-9 and TRBJ2-2; possibly TRBD2 for D (6 bases). The clonotype was recovered from a man between 18 and 35 years old in good health and CMV-seropositive. What was sequenced was PBMCs. CDR3: CASSLVGGNTGELFF. The CDR3 nucleotides read TGTGCCAGCAGCTTAGTGGGAGGGAACACCGGGGAGCTGTTTTTT.